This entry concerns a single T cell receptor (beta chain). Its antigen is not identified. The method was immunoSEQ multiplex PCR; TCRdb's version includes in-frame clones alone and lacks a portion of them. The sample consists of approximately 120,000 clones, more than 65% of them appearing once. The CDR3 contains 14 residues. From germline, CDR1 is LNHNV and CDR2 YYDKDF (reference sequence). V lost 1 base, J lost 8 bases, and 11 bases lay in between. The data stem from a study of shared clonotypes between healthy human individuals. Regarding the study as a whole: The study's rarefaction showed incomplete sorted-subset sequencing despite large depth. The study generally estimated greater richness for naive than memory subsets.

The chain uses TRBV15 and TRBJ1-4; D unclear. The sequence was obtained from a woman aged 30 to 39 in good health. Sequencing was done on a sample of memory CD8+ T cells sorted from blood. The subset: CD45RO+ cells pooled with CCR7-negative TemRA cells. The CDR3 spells CATSRVREREKLFF. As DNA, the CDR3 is TGTGCCACCAGCAGAGTCCGGGAACGAGAAAAACTGTTTTTT. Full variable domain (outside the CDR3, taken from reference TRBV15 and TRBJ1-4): DAMVIQNPRYQVTQFGKPVTLSCSQTLNHNVMYWYQQKSSQAPKLLFHYYDKDFNNEADTPDNFQSRRPNTSFCFLDIRSPGLGDTAMYLCATSRVREREKLFFGSGTQLSVL.